The sequence of this TCR beta chain was determined in a study of OX40 agonist ivuxolimab in advanced cancers. This CDR3 is built from 16 residues. Germline V gene sequence: CDR1 SSHAT, CDR2 FNYEAQ (reference sequence). Concerning this clone: A read error may produce the germline difference seen at one junction end.

Sequenced by immunoSEQ multiplex PCR; TCRdb stores in-frame clones only, minus some. This table holds under 140,000 clones, roughly nine tenths found once. Specimen: CD4+ or CD8+ T cells sorted from blood, collected in a trial of the OX40 agonist ivuxolimab. This sequence originates from an adult with an advanced solid tumor such as melanoma, head and neck, liver or kidney cancer. This rearrangement joins TRBV7-7 to TRBJ1-5; the match to TRBD1 covers 8 bases. In DNA form, the CDR3 reads TGTGCTAGCAGCTTAGTAATTCGGACAGGGTTTCAGCCCCAGCATTTT. Translation: CASSLVIRTGFQPQHF.